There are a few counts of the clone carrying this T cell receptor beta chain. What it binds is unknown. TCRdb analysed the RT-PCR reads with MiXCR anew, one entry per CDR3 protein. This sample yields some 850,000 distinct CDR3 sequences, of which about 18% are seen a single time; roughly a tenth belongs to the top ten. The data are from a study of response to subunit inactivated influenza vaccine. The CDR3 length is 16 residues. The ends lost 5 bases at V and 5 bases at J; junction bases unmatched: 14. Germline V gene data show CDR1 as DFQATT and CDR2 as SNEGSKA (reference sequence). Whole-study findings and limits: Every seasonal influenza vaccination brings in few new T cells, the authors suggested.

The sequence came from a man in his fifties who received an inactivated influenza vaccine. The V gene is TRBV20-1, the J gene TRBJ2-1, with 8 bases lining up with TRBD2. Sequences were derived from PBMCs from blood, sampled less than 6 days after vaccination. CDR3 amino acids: CSAQRGWGRIDNEQFF. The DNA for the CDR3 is TGCAGTGCTCAGCGGGGGTGGGGGAGGATCGACAATGAGCAGTTCTTC.